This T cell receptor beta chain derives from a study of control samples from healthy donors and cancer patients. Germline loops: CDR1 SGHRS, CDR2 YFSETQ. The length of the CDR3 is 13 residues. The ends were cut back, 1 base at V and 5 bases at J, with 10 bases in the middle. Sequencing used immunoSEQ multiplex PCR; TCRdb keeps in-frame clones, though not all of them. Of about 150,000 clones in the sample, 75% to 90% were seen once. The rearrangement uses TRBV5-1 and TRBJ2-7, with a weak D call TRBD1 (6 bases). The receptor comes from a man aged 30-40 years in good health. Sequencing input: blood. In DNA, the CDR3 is TGCGCCAGCAGCTTGCCAGGGGCAGACGAGCAGTACTTC. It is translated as CASSLPGADEQYF.